Sequencing of this T cell receptor (beta chain) was carried out in a study of T cells in localized non-small cell lung cancer. Study-level results: Prolonged overall survival went with higher T cell density in the blood. Multi-region tumor sequencing was not done, so intratumor heterogeneity could not be excluded. A median of about 58 of the top 100 tumor clones appeared in adjacent lung, which was paired and uninvolved. Tumor trailed uninvolved adjacent lung in T cell clonality, which peaked there.

As concerns this clone: The antigen is undetermined.

This CDR3 is built from 14 residues. Trimming took off 5 bases at V and 3 bases at J, with 14 bases between the two ends. Germline values: CDR1 SGDLS, CDR2 YYNGEE. Repertoires were generated with immunoSEQ multiplex PCR, while TCRdb's copy carries only in-frame clones and drops some. Of nearly 15,000 clones in the sample, more than 70% are singletons; the top ten hold about 25%. This TCR derives from a female donor over 55 with stage I squamous cell lung carcinoma. The chain has TRBV9 and TRBJ1-1; D might be TRBD1 (5 bases). This specimen consisted of peripheral blood, obtained before any cancer treatment. As DNA, the CDR3 is TGTGCCAGCAGTACCAGCCAGGGAGACACTGAAGCTTTCTTT. Translation gives CASSTSQGDTEAFF.